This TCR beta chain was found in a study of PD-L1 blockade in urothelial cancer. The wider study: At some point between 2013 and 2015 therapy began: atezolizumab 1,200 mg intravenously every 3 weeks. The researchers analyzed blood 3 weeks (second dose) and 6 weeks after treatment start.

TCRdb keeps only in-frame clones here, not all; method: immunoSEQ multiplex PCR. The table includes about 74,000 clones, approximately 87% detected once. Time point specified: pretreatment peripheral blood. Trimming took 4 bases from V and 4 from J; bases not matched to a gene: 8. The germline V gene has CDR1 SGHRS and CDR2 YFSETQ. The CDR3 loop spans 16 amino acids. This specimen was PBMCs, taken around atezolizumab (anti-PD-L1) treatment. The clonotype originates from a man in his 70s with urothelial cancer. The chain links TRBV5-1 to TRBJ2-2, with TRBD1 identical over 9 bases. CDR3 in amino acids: CASSDPGQGTTGELFF. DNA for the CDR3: TGCGCCAGCAGCGATCCGGGACAGGGAACCACCGGGGAGCTGTTTTTT.